The source of this T cell receptor beta chain is a study of blood T cell repertoires in COVID-19. In the study overall: T cells, B-cell-depleted T cells, or PBMCs supplied cDNA or gDNA.

The length of the CDR3 is 13 residues. Trimming removed 4 bases at V and 1 base at J, with 6 bases between. From germline, CDR1 is KGHDR and CDR2 SFDVKD. Measured with immunoSEQ multiplex PCR; TCRdb has only the in-frame clones, and not every one. There are 55,000 to 75,000 clones in the sample; about 81% occur only once, and 9.2% lies in the top ten. The sequence came from a human donor in a cohort sampled during active COVID-19. V is TRBV24-1 and J is TRBJ1-1, with no clear D. The specimen sequenced was peripheral blood. CDR3 coding DNA: TGTGCCACCAGTGACACCGGGAACACTGAAGCTTTCTTT. Residues: CATSDTGNTEAFF.